Following are 5 T cell receptor beta chains from one sample sequenced in a study of beta chain features in type 1 diabetes. Expressed TCRB transcripts were sequenced because the entire RNA isolate underwent reverse transcription. Produced via immunoSEQ multiplex PCR; TCRdb's table is partial and in-frame only. Among approximately 250,000 clones listed, more than 15% were seen once. Broader study findings: All four CD4+ subsets of Type 1 diabetes patients contained TCRB CDR3s that were moderately but significantly shorter.

These TCRs are of unknown antigen specificity. The sequencing input was naive CD4+ T cells from blood. The receptors shown here come from a man in his thirties or forties with type 1 diabetes.

The chain combines TRBV29-1 with TRBJ2-1; D gene uncertain. Germline loops: CDR1 SQVTM, CDR2 ANQGSEA. The germline V and J ends were trimmed by 6 bases and 10 bases, with 22 bases remaining between them. There are 14 residues in the CDR3. CDR3 nucleotide sequence: TGCAGCGTCCCCCCGATGTCTAGGCCCGAGGAGCAGTTCTTC. It is translated as CSVPPMSRPEEQFF.

CDR3 loop: CACVRDRGPGNTIYF. CDR3 in DNA: TGTGCCTGTGTACGGGACAGGGGGCCTGGAAACACCATATATTTT. The chain joins TRBV30 to TRBJ1-3, with 12 bases aligning to TRBD1. The CDR3 has 15 amino acids. Germline V lookup: CDR1 GTSNPN, CDR2 SVGIG (reference sequence). The junction had 5 bases not matched to a gene; V was cut back by 6 bases and J by 2 bases.

This chain links TRBV13 with TRBJ2-3, with 8 bases identical to TRBD2. V lost 0 bases, J lost 4 bases, and 12 bases stayed unmatched. The V gene's germline CDR1 is PRHDT and CDR2 FYEKMQ (reference sequence). The CDR3 runs to 18 residues. The CDR3 sequence: CASSLGGPAAGDADTQYF. CDR3 coding DNA: TGTGCCAGCAGCTTAGGGGGGCCGGCAGCGGGAGATGCAGATACGCAGTATTTT.

The chain uses TRBV7-2 and TRBJ2-7; possibly TRBD2 for D (5 bases). CDR1 SGHTA and CDR2 FQGNSA come from the germline V gene. Trimming removed 1 base at V and 2 bases at J, with 12 bases between. This CDR3 region has 15 residues. The CDR3 sequence: CASSLGIWGAYEQYF. CDR3 bases: TGTGCCAGCAGCTTAGGGATCTGGGGAGCCTACGAGCAGTACTTC.

The J gene is TRBJ2-1, the V gene TRBV7-3; 12 nucleotides agree with TRBD2. Germline lookup yields CDR1 SGHTA and CDR2 FQGTGA. The length of the CDR3 is 19 residues. The junction had 11 bases not matched to a gene; V was cut back by 1 base and J by 4 bases. Written as DNA, the CDR3 is TGTGCCAGCAGCTTAAGTGGGACTAGCGGGCCCTGGGGTTACAATGAGCAGTTCTTC. Translation gives CASSLSGTSGPWGYNEQFF.